Listed below are T cell receptor beta chains from one sample, sequenced in a study of blood T cell repertoires in COVID-19. Data came from immunoSEQ multiplex PCR; TCRdb stores just in-frame clones and leaves some out. The sample consists of some 150,000 clones, approximately 92% of them appearing once. The sample comprised peripheral blood. Receptors originate from a woman aged 55-69 years with active COVID-19. Both conserved end residues are part of each CDR3. Fields, in order: clone size, J gene, D gene, CDR3 length, V gene, CDR3 protein. The D gene is left open where the match is weak. Size values are once, few and many counts, or a class for expanded clones, and some rows have none.

NA,TRBJ2-7,TRBD1,11,TRBV29-1,CSTGQGIEQYF
NA,TRBJ2-7,TRBD2,13,TRBV28,CASSRRLAYEQYF
once,TRBJ1-2,TRBD1,16,TRBV4-3,CASSQYQGALPYGYTF
NA,TRBJ2-1,TRBD2,15,TRBV6-1,CASSEPGGVHNEQFF
NA,TRBJ2-7,TRBD2,16,TRBV4-1,CASSQDGLAGVGEQYF
NA,TRBJ1-6,TRBD1,19,TRBV18,CASSPRAGTGAPIGSPLHF
NA,TRBJ2-1,TRBD2,20,TRBV23-1,CASSQSWASGRALLLDEQFF
NA,TRBJ2-5,NA,14,TRBV5-6,CASSLGTPQETQYF
NA,TRBJ2-7,TRBD2,19,TRBV6-2/TRBV6-3,CASSLFTGTSGRPFYEQYF
NA,TRBJ1-3,NA,17,TRBV28,CASSLLGQGGSGNTIYF
once,TRBJ2-6,TRBD1,19,TRBV7-6,CASSVPPGQSPSGANVLTF
NA,TRBJ1-2,NA,13,TRBV4-1,CASSQVSVYGYTF
NA,TRBJ1-1,NA,14,TRBV19,CASSPQGMNTEAFF
NA,TRBJ2-3,TRBD1,16,TRBV5-5,CASSSAGQGATDTQYF
NA,TRBJ1-1,NA,14,TRBV6-2/TRBV6-3,CASSPNTMNTEAFF
NA,TRBJ2-5,NA,15,TRBV19,CASSMGGGAGETQYF
NA,TRBJ2-1,NA,13,TRBV2,CASSENRLTGQFF
NA,TRBJ2-3,NA,14,TRBV7-2,CASSPDYITDTQYF
NA,TRBJ2-1,TRBD2,14,TRBV2,CASSPSGSYNEQFF
NA,TRBJ2-7,TRBD2,16,TRBV3-1/TRBV3-2,CASSQDRVAGGSEQYF
NA,TRBJ2-1,NA,13,TRBV10-2,CASRPRLFNEQFF
NA,TRBJ2-7,NA,17,TRBV28,CASSLNPGLGSSYEQYF
NA,TRBJ1-1,NA,15,TRBV5-4,CASSLNLAQTTEAFF
NA,TRBJ1-5,NA,13,TRBV11-2,CASSGGRNQPQHF
NA,TRBJ1-2,TRBD1,14,TRBV28,CASSSGGYDYGYTF
NA,TRBJ1-6,NA,14,TRBV13,CASSLGTRSSPLHF
NA,TRBJ2-7,TRBD1,14,TRBV10-3,CAISSTTGYYEQYF
NA,TRBJ1-2,NA,14,TRBV6-2/TRBV6-3,CASSYSAGVYGYTF
NA,TRBJ2-7,NA,16,TRBV3-1/TRBV3-2,CASSQEPGSPFYEQYF
NA,TRBJ2-3,TRBD2,16,TRBV7-2,CATSRGYRTLVDTQYF
NA,TRBJ2-7,NA,15,TRBV5-5,CASSLAGGGPYEQYF
NA,TRBJ1-5,TRBD1,15,TRBV5-1,CASSLGQGLNQPQHF
NA,TRBJ2-1,TRBD2,16,TRBV5-6,CASSLPRGRAYNEQFF
NA,TRBJ2-1,TRBD2,15,TRBV10-3,CAISGGTSGTNEQFF
NA,TRBJ2-7,TRBD2,12,TRBV12-5,CASGRAGGEQYF
few,TRBJ1-6,NA,14,TRBV7-2,CASSFPRTNSPLHF
NA,TRBJ2-3,NA,12,TRBV12-3/TRBV12-4,CASSLVVDTQYF
once,TRBJ1-2,NA,14,TRBV28,CASMPGQWAYGYTF
NA,TRBJ2-3,NA,15,TRBV6-5,CASSHLAERTDTQYF
few,TRBJ2-2,TRBD2,16,TRBV4-1,CASSQASGGRTGELFF
NA,TRBJ1-1,NA,10,TRBV12-3/TRBV12-4,CASSSRTALF
NA,TRBJ2-7,NA,14,TRBV7-8,CASSPAGRSYEQYF
NA,TRBJ2-1,TRBD2,15,TRBV4-1,CASSQGLAGVNEQFF
once,TRBJ2-3,TRBD2,17,TRBV18,CASSPLGLAGGGDTQYF
few,TRBJ1-5,TRBD1,12,TRBV10-1,CATGDSHQPQHF
NA,TRBJ1-3,NA,16,TRBV6-6,CASRKHHWTSGNTIYF
NA,TRBJ2-7,NA,15,TRBV2,CASSVLTGIGLEQYF
NA,TRBJ1-4,NA,13,TRBV19,CASSISGREKLFF
NA,TRBJ1-3,TRBD1,17,TRBV5-1,CASSRAPGQASGNTIYF
NA,TRBJ2-1,TRBD1,16,TRBV7-8,CASSLVPGQGHNEQFF
NA,TRBJ1-6,NA,14,TRBV28,CASRMRAVGSPLHF
NA,TRBJ1-6,NA,14,TRBV9,CASSVGQANSPLHF
NA,TRBJ2-1,NA,14,TRBV6-5,CASSRQSSYNEQFF
NA,TRBJ1-1,NA,15,TRBV27,CASSLKARGGTEAFF